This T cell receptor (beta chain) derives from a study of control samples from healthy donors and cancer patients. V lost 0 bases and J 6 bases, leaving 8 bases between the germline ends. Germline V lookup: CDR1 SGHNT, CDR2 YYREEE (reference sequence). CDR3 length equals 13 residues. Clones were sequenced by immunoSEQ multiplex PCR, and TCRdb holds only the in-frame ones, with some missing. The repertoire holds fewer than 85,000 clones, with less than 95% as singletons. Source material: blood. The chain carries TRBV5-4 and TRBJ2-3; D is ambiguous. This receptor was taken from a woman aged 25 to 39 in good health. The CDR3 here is CASSLAPTDTQYF. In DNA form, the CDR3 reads TGTGCCAGCAGCTTGGCCCCAACGGATACGCAGTATTTT.